This TCR beta chain originates from a study of T-cell memory formation after mild COVID-19. TCRdb analysed the 5' RACE reads with MiXCR anew, one entry per CDR3 protein. The top ten clones hold just over 2% of a sample with 180,000 or so distinct CDR3 sequences, around 15% of them seen once. Germline V gives CDR1 LGHDT, CDR2 YNNKEL (reference sequence). Trimming shortened V by 5 bases and J by 2 bases, and 13 bases separated the two germline ends. CDR3 length equals 14 residues. Study-wide findings and caveats: Day 15 to 85 contractors were CD4/CD8 balanced; later expanders leaned CD4+.

This clonotype showed up just a few times. The antigen remains undetermined. What was sequenced was PBMCs or a T cell subset sorted from them (not recorded which). The TCR was taken from an adult woman who had mild COVID-19 (a few samples of this study predate the infection). Cell type and time point are not known. The chain employs TRBV3-1 and TRBJ2-7; tentatively, D is TRBD1 (6 bases). DNA for the CDR3: TGTGCCAGCAGCTTAAGGGGGACACCCTACGAGCAGTACTTC. This gives the protein CASSLRGTPYEQYF.